These 24 T cell receptor beta chains were sequenced from one sample in a study of blood T cell repertoires in COVID-19. The assay was immunoSEQ multiplex PCR, and TCRdb's table has in-frame clones only and misses some. This sample has about 200,000 clones, with more than 75% found just once. Sequenced input: peripheral blood. Every receptor here comes from a woman older than 75 with acute or convalescent COVID-19.

V and J are TRBV29-1 and TRBJ2-1; D is unclear. The ends were cut back, 6 bases at V and 3 bases at J, with 3 bases in the middle. CDR1 SQVTM and CDR2 ANQGSEA come from the germline V gene. This CDR3 has 10 residues. The CDR3 spells CSVSYNEQFF. CDR3 sequence (DNA): TGCAGCGTCAGCTACAATGAGCAGTTCTTC.

This rearrangement joins TRBV28 to TRBJ2-5, with 9 bases matching TRBD1. The J segment lost 5 bases and the V segment lost 4 bases, leaving 5 bases of the junction unmatched. The CDR3 consists of 14 residues. Germline V lookup: CDR1 MDHEN, CDR2 SYDVKM. The CDR3 protein is CASSSDRGGETQYF. The CDR3 DNA is TGTGCCAGCAGTTCTGACAGGGGGGGGGAGACCCAGTACTTC.

This chain connects TRBV6-1 to TRBJ2-3; D uncertain. This CDR3 is built from 14 residues. Germline CDR1 and CDR2: MNHNS and SASEGT. The V end lost 3 bases, the J end lost 1 base, and 8 bases lay between the germline ends. The CDR3 here is CASSELQGTDTQYF. The CDR3, as DNA: TGTGCCAGCAGTGAGCTTCAGGGCACAGATACGCAGTATTTT.

The chain combines TRBV20-1 with TRBJ1-4; possibly TRBD1 for D (5 bases). Germline CDR1 reads DFQATT; CDR2 reads SNEGSKA (reference sequence). Trimming left V 3 bases short and J 4 bases short, with 9 bases between. CDR3 length: 13 residues. The CDR3 reads CSASGRDNEKLFF. The CDR3 nucleotides are TGCAGTGCTAGTGGCAGGGATAATGAAAAACTGTTTTTT.

The chain carries TRBV3-1 (or the pseudogene TRBV3-2) and TRBJ2-7; TRBD2 matches 10 bases. The CDR3 is 16 amino acids. V dropped 4 bases and J dropped 0; count of bases not matched to a gene: 6. CDR1 LGHDT and CDR2 YNNKEL come from the germline V gene (reference sequence). CDR3 DNA sequence: TGTGCCAGCAGCCCATCTAGCGGGAGTTACTCCTACGAGCAGTACTTC. This gives the protein CASSPSSGSYSYEQYF.

The chain recombines TRBV2 with TRBJ2-5; D is possibly TRBD1 (6 bases). CDR1 is SNHLY, CDR2 FYNNEI, per germline. CDR3 length equals 14 residues. Trimming removed 4 bases at V and 1 base at J, with 10 bases between. The CDR3 sequence: CASSVQGRQETQYF. The CDR3 DNA is TGTGCCAGCAGTGTACAGGGTCGCCAAGAGACCCAGTACTTC.

The CDR3 DNA sequence: TGTGCCAGCAGCTTAGCTGCGGATACCTACGAGCAGTACTTC. This translates into CASSLAADTYEQYF. The rearrangement links TRBV7-9 to TRBJ2-7; no firm D call. Germline lookup yields CDR1 SEHNR and CDR2 FQNEAQ (reference sequence). Trimming shortened V by 0 bases and J by 2 bases, and 8 bases separated the two germline ends. The CDR3 consists of 14 residues.

V is TRBV4-3 and J is TRBJ1-4, with a possible D match to TRBD1 (6 bases). This CDR3 has 14 amino acids. V was shortened by 4 bases and J by 8 bases, with 14 bases between the two germline ends. Germline CDR1 and CDR2: LGHNA and YSLEER. CDR3 sequence reads: CASSLAGTNEKLFF. For the CDR3, the DNA is TGCGCCAGCAGCCTTGCCGGGACAAACGAAAAACTGTTTTTT.

The DNA of the CDR3 is TGTGCCAGCTCACCGGGACAGAGCTCCTACAATGAGCAGTTCTTC. As protein: CASSPGQSSYNEQFF. This chain connects TRBV18 to TRBJ2-1, with TRBD1 matching over 7 bases. The CDR3 sequence is 15 residues long. Per the germline V gene, CDR1 is KGHSH and CDR2 is LQKENI. Trimming took 3 bases from V and 0 from J; bases not matched to a gene: 2.

This clone has only one observation. The rearrangement uses TRBV7-9 and TRBJ1-3, with D uncertain. Trimming removed 4 bases at V and 9 bases at J, with 16 bases between. The CDR3 length is 14 residues. Germline V lookup: CDR1 SEHNR, CDR2 FQNEAQ (reference sequence). CDR3 sequence: CASSYRPTVSTIYF. The CDR3 DNA reads TGTGCCAGCAGCTACCGCCCCACCGTGAGCACCATATATTTT.

The V call is TRBV19, the J call TRBJ1-5, with TRBD1 matching 7 bases. Germline V lookup: CDR1 LNHDA, CDR2 SQIVND (reference sequence). The CDR3 length is 13 residues. Trimming at V came to 8 bases and at J to 1 base, leaving 2 bases not matched to a gene. The CDR3 coding sequence is TGTGCCAGTTCGACAGGGAGCAATCAGCCCCAGCATTTT. Protein sequence: CASSTGSNQPQHF. The whole variable domain, remainder taken from reference TRBV19 and TRBJ1-5, is DGGITQSPKYLFRKEGQNVTLSCEQNLNHDAMYWYRQDPGQGLRLIYYSQIVNDFQKGDIAEGYSVSREKKESFPLTVTSAQKNPTAFYLCASSTGSNQPQHFGDGTRLSIL.

J is TRBJ2-5 and V is TRBV24-1; D may be TRBD1 (6 bases). CDR1 and CDR2 (germline): KGHDR, SFDVKD. V lost 4 bases to trimming and J lost 5 bases, with 16 bases between them. The CDR3 covers 15 residues. CDR3: CATSDQTGPSETQYF. CDR3 coding DNA: TGTGCCACCAGTGACCAGACAGGACCCAGCGAGACCCAGTACTTC.

The chain joins TRBV30 to TRBJ2-7; 7 bases agree with TRBD1. The CDR3 has 15 residues. V lost 2 bases and J lost 2; bases outside the gene matches: 9. Germline V lookup: CDR1 GTSNPN, CDR2 SVGIG (reference sequence). DNA of the CDR3: TGTGCCTGGAGTCGACCGGGGACAGCGGCCTACGAGCAGTACTTC. It translates to CAWSRPGTAAYEQYF.

The chain employs TRBV5-5 and TRBJ2-7, with D perhaps matching TRBD1 (6 bases). Germline assignment: CDR1 SGHKS and CDR2 YYEKEE (reference sequence). Trimming took off 3 bases at V and 5 bases at J, with 12 bases between the two ends. The CDR3 contains 13 residues. Here the CDR3 reads CASSSTGHHEQYF. The DNA of the CDR3 is TGTGCCAGCAGCTCGACAGGTCACCACGAGCAGTACTTC.

The rearrangement joins TRBV2 to TRBJ2-7; 7 bases are shared with TRBD2. CDR3 length: 18 residues. Germline V gene lookup returns CDR1 SNHLY and CDR2 FYNNEI. Trimming took 8 bases from V and 0 from J; bases not matched to a gene: 19. The CDR3 nucleotides read TGTGCCAGCGGACCACCAGCGGGCGGGGGAAGGAGCTCCTACGAGCAGTACTTC. This encodes CASGPPAGGGRSSYEQYF. The variable domain in full, completed from reference TRBV2 and TRBJ2-7, reads EPEVTQTPSHQVTQMGQEVILRCVPISNHLYFYWYRQILGQKVEFLVSFYNNEISEKSEIFDDQFSVERPDGSNFTLKIRSTKLEDSAMYFCASGPPAGGGRSSYEQYFGPGTRLTVT.

The chain uses TRBV6-2 or TRBV6-3 and TRBJ1-3, with a tentative D call TRBD1 (5 bases). The V end was cut by 2 bases, the J end by 3 bases, with 11 bases between. Germline V lookup: CDR1 MNHEY, CDR2 SVGEGT. This CDR3 is 15 amino acids long. The CDR3 here is CASSYRDSIGNTIYF. The CDR3 DNA sequence: TGTGCCAGCAGTTACCGAGACAGTATTGGAAACACCATATATTTT.

The chain's CDR3 is CASSMWTGPGETQYF. DNA of the CDR3: TGTGCCAGCAGCATGTGGACAGGGCCGGGAGAGACCCAGTACTTC. The rearrangement joins TRBV7-9 to TRBJ2-5; TRBD1 matches at 8 bases. The CDR3 length is 15 residues. Losses at the gene ends were 5 bases for V and 4 bases for J; bases not matched to a gene: 9. Germline CDR1 SEHNR, CDR2 FQNEAQ (reference sequence).

V usage is TRBV9 and J usage is TRBJ2-4; tentatively, D is TRBD1 (5 bases). V was trimmed by 0 bases and J by 6 bases, leaving 16 bases between them. The CDR3 runs to 16 residues. CDR1 and CDR2 (germline): SGDLS, YYNGEE. The CDR3 sequence is CASSVEPGPIGNIQYF. As DNA, the CDR3 is TGTGCCAGCAGCGTAGAGCCAGGGCCAATTGGAAACATTCAGTACTTC. Full variable domain (rest looked up from reference TRBV9 and TRBJ2-4): DSGVTQTPKHLITATGQRVTLRCSPRSGDLSVYWYQQSLDQGLQFLIQYYNGEERAKGNILERFSAQQFPDLHSELNLSSLELGDSALYFCASSVEPGPIGNIQYFGAGTRLSVL.

The chain links TRBV3-1 (or the pseudogene TRBV3-2) to TRBJ1-6, with a weak D call TRBD1 (5 bases). CDR3 length: 14 residues. V was clipped by 4 bases and J by 7 bases, with 11 bases between them. CDR1 and CDR2 from the germline V gene are LGHDT and YNNKEL (reference sequence). The chain's CDR3 is CASSPLGGNSPLHF. The CDR3 DNA reads as TGTGCCAGCAGCCCTTTGGGGGGGAATTCACCCCTCCACTTT.

The chain joins TRBV2 to TRBJ2-1; 10 bases are a match to TRBD1. The CDR3 has 15 residues. After removal of 7 bases from V and 8 bases from J, the junction contained 11 bases not matched to a gene. From germline, CDR1 is SNHLY and CDR2 FYNNEI. The CDR3 DNA sequence: TGTGCCAGCATAGGGACAGGGGACCCCATCGATGAGCAGTTCTTC. Protein product: CASIGTGDPIDEQFF. Filled out from reference TRBV2 and TRBJ2-1, the complete variable domain reads EPEVTQTPSHQVTQMGQEVILRCVPISNHLYFYWYRQILGQKVEFLVSFYNNEISEKSEIFDDQFSVERPDGSNFTLKIRSTKLEDSAMYFCASIGTGDPIDEQFFGPGTRLTVL.

This clone appeared a single time. The rearrangement links TRBV5-1 to TRBJ2-2; 7 bases agree with TRBD1. V trimming: 0 bases; J trimming: 4 bases; junction bases outside the gene matches: 6. Looked up from germline, CDR1 is SGHRS and CDR2 is YFSETQ. The CDR3 runs 16 residues. This chain's CDR3 is CASSLDRGPSTGELFF. DNA of the CDR3: TGCGCCAGCAGCTTGGACAGGGGCCCTAGCACCGGGGAGCTGTTTTTT. The entire variable domain, with the rest obtained from reference TRBV5-1 and TRBJ2-2, is as follows: KAGVTQTPRYLIKTRGQQVTLSCSPISGHRSVSWYQQTPGQGLQFLFEYFSETQRNKGNFPGRFSGRQFSNSRSEMNVSTLELGDSALYLCASSLDRGPSTGELFFGEGSRLTVL.

This clone was seen only a few times. The gene calls are TRBV2 and TRBJ2-5, with 11 bases lining up with TRBD1. J was trimmed by 5 bases and V by 6 bases; bases with no gene match: 5. CDR3 length equals 14 residues. CDR1 and CDR2 from the germline V gene are SNHLY and FYNNEI. The CDR3 DNA is TGTGCCAGCAGGGGGACAGGGGGGCATGAGACCCAGTACTTC. As protein: CASRGTGGHETQYF.

The chain links TRBV21-1 to TRBJ2-1; no DNA check was done on the table's D call, TRBD2. TRBV21-1 is a known pseudogene. The CDR3 consists of 18 residues. CDR3 DNA: TGTGCCAGCAGCAAACCTTCGGAGGGGACCCCCCCGGGTAGGGGGCAGTTCTTC. This sequence encodes CASSKPSEGTPPGRGQFF.

The genes are TRBV12-3 or TRBV12-4 and TRBJ2-7, with D possibly matching TRBD1 (5 bases). The CDR3 covers 13 residues. Trimming left V 4 bases short and J 2 bases short, with 9 bases between. CDR3 coding DNA: TGTGCCAGCAGTTGGGGCAGAACCTACGAGCAGTACTTC. As protein: CASSWGRTYEQYF.